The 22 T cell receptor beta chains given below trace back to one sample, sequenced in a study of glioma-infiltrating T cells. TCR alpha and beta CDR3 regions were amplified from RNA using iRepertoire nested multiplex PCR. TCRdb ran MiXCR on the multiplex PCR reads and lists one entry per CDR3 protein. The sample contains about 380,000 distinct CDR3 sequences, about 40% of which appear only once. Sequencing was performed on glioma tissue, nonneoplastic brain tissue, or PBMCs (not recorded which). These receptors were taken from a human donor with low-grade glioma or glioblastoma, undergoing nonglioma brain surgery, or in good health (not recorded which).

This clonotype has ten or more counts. CDR3 in amino acids: CSARDRVTPNYGYTF. Here the CDR3 DNA reads TGCAGTGCCCGAGACAGGGTTACCCCTAACTATGGCTACACCTTC. This chain connects TRBV20-1 to TRBJ1-2; 7 bases fit TRBD1. There are 15 residues in the CDR3. The junction had 10 bases not matched to a gene; V was cut back by 6 bases and J by 0 bases. Germline-derived CDR1 and CDR2 are DFQATT and SNEGSKA (reference sequence).

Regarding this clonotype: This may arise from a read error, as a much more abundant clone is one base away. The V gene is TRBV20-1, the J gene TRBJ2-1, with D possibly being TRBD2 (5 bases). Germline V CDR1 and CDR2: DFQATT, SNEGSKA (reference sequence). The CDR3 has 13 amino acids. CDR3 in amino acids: CSTRALNNNEQFF. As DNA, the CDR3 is TGCAGTACTAGAGCGTTAAATAACAATGAGCAGTTCTTC.

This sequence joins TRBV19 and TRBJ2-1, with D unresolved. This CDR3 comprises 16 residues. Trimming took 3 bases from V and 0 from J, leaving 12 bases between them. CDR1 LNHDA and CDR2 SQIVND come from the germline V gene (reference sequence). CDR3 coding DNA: TGTGCCAGTAGTATCTGGCCCCTGAGCTCCTACAATGAGCAGTTCTTC. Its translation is CASSIWPLSSYNEQFF.

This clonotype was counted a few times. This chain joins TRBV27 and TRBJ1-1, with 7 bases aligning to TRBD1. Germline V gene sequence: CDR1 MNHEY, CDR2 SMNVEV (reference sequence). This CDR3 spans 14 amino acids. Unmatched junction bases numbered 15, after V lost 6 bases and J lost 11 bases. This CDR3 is CASSQGGGGPVAFF. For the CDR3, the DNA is TGTGCCAGCAGCCAAGGGGGCGGGGGCCCGGTTGCTTTCTTT.

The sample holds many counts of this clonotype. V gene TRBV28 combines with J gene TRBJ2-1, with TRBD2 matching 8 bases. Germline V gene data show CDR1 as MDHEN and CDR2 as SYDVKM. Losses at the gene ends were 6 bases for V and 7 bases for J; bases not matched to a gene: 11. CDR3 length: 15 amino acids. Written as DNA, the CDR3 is TGTGCCAGCAGCCCAACAATAGCGGGGAATAATGAGCAGTTCTTC. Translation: CASSPTIAGNNEQFF. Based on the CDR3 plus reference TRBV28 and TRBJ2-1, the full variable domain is DVKVTQSSRYLVKRTGEKVFLECVQDMDHENMFWYRQDPGLGLRLIYFSYDVKMKEKGDIPEGYSVSREKKERFSLILESASTNQTSMYLCASSPTIAGNNEQFFGPGTRLTVL.

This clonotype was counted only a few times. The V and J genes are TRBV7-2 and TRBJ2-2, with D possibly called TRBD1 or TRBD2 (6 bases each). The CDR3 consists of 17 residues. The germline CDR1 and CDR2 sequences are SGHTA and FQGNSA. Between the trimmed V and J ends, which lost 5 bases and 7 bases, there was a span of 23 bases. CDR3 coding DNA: TGTGCCAGCAGCCCTGGGGGGACAAGGGTTAAAGGCGGGGAGCTGTTTTTT. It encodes CASSPGGTRVKGGELFF.

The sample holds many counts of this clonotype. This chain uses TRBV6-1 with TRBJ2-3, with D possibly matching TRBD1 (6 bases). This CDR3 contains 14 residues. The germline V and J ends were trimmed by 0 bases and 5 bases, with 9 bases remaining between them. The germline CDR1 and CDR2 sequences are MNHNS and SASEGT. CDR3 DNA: TGTGCCAGCAGTGAAGCGCAAGGGGGAGATACGCAGTATTTT. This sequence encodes CASSEAQGGDTQYF.

The CDR3 DNA follows: TGTGCCAGTAGTAGGAGCTCTGGGGCCAACGTCCTGACTTTC. Protein sequence: CASSRSSGANVLTF. V and J are TRBV19 and TRBJ2-6, with D unresolved. The CDR3 is 14 residues long. The germline gives CDR1 LNHDA, CDR2 SQIVND (reference sequence). V lost 4 bases to trimming and J lost 0 bases, with 4 bases between them.

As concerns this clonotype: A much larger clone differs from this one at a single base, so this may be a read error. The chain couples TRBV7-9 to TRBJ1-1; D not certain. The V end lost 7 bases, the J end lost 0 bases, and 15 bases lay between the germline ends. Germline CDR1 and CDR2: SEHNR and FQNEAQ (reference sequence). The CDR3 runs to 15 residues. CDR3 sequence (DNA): TGTGCCAGCACCCACGCGAGAGGACTGAACACTGAAGCTTTCTTT. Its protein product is CASTHARGLNTEAFF.

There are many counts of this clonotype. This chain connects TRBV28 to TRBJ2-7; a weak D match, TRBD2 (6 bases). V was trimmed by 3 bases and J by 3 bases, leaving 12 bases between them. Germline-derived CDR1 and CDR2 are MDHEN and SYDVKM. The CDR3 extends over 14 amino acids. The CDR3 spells CASSFGGDYYEQYF. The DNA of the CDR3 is TGTGCCAGCAGTTTCGGGGGAGACTACTACGAGCAGTACTTC.

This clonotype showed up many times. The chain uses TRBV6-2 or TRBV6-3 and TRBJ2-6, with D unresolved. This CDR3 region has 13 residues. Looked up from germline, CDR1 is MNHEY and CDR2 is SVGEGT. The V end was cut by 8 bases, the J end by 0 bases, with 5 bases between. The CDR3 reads CASDDSGANVLTF. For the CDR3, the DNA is TGTGCCAGCGACGACTCTGGGGCCAACGTCCTGACTTTC.

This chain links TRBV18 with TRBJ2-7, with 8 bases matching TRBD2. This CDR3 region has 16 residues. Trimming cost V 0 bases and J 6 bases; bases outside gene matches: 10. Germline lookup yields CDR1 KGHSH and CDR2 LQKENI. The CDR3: CASSPPGTRQLGEQYF. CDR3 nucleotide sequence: TGTGCCAGCTCACCACCCGGGACTAGACAACTAGGCGAGCAGTACTTC.

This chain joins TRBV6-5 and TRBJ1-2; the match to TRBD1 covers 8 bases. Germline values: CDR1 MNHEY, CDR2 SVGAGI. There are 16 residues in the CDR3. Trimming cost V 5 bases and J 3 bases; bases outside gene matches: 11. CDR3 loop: CASSGTSRQGHYGYTF. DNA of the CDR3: TGTGCCAGCAGTGGTACGAGTAGACAGGGGCACTATGGCTACACCTTC.

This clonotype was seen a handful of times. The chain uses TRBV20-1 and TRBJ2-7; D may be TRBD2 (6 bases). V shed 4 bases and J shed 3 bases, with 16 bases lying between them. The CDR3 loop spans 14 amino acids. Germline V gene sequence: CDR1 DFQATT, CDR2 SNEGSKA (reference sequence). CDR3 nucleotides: TGCAGTGCTAAGAGTACTAGCAGAGGCTACGAGCAGTACTTC. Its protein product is CSAKSTSRGYEQYF.

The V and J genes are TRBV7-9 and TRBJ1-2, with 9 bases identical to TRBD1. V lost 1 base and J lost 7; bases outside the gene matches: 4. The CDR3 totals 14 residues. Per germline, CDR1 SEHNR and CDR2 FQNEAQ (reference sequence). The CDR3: CASSLGGQGSGYTF. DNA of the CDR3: TGTGCCAGCAGCTTAGGGGGACAGGGAAGTGGCTACACCTTC.

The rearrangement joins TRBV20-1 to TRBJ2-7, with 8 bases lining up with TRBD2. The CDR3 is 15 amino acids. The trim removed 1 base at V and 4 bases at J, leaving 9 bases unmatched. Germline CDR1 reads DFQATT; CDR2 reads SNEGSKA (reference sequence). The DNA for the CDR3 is TGCAGTGCTAGAGTAGCTCGCGGGAGGTTTTACGAGCAGTACTTC. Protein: CSARVARGRFYEQYF.

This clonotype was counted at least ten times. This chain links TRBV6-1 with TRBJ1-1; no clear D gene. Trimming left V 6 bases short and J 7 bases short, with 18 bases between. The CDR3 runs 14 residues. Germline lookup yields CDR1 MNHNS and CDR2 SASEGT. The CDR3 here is CASSQTLPGLEAFF. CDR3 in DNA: TGTGCCAGCAGCCAGACACTCCCGGGTCTTGAAGCTTTCTTT.

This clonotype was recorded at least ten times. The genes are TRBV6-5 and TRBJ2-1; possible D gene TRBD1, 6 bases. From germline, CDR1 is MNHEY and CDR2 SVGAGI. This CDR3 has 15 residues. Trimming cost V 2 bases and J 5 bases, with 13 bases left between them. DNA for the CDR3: TGTGCCAGCAGTTACCGTGGGACATTAAACAATGAGCAGTTCTTC. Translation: CASSYRGTLNNEQFF.

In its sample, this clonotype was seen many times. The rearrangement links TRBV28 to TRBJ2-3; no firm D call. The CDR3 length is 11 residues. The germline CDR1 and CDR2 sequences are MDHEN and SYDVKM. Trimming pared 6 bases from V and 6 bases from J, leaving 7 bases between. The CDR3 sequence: CASSLVDTQYF. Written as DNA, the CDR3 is TGTGCCAGCAGCCTGGTCGATACGCAGTATTTT.

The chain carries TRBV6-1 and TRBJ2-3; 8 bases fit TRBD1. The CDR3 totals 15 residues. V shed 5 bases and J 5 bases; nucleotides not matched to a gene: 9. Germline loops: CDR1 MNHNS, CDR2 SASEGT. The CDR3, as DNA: TGTGCCAGCAGTTTCTCCGGGACAGGTTTAGATACGCAGTATTTT. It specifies CASSFSGTGLDTQYF.

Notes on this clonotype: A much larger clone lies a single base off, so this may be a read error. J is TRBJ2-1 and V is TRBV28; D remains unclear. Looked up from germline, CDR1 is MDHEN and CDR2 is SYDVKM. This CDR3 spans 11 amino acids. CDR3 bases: TGTGCCAGCAGTACTTCAGACCAACAGTTGTTC. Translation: CASSTSDQQLF.

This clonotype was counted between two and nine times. Written as DNA, the CDR3 is TGTGCCAGCAGCTTAGGGCCTTTAGCCGCTTCCTACAATGAGCAGTTCTTC. Translating gives CASSLGPLAASYNEQFF. J is TRBJ2-1 and V is TRBV11-2; D unclear. This CDR3 spans 17 amino acids. V lost 1 base and J 1 base, leaving 14 bases between the germline ends. Germline values: CDR1 SGHAT, CDR2 FQNNGV. Full variable domain (rest looked up from reference TRBV11-2 and TRBJ2-1): EAGVAQSPRYKIIEKRQSVAFWCNPISGHATLYWYQQILGQGPKLLIQFQNNGVVDDSQLPKDRFSAERLKGVDSTLKIQPAKLEDSAVYLCASSLGPLAASYNEQFFGPGTRLTVL.